This T cell receptor (beta chain) appears in the sequencing data of a study of vaccination effects on CD4 cells after COVID-19. Across the study: Samples that were drawn after vaccination came a median of 72 days after the second dose.

Antigen-specific CD4+ T cells were expanded (with viral peptide pools) by the ViraFEST assay ahead of sequencing. The authors isolated CD4+ T cells after approximately 9 days of culture. Either the mRNA-1273 or the BNT162b2 vaccine was given to participants as two doses. Vaccinated participants had no history of SARS-CoV-2 infection and tested negative for nucleocapsid antibodies. Regarding this clone: Its cognate antigen is unknown.

The method was immunoSEQ multiplex PCR; TCRdb's version includes in-frame clones alone and lacks a portion of them. Altogether 25,000 to 35,000 clones are present, around 75% being singletons, with the ten largest covering around 15%. Trimming removed 0 bases from V and 2 bases from J, with 11 bases in between. Germline CDR1 reads SGDLS; CDR2 reads YYNGEE. The CDR3 spans 15 residues. Study-wide results and caveats: Clones of infection and vaccine origin contracted markedly late after vaccination.

This chain links TRBV9 with TRBJ1-1; D remains unclear. The clonotype comes from a human donor who received a COVID-19 vaccine. Sequenced here: CD4+ T cells from PBMCs cultured with HCoV-229E spike peptides, sampled after COVID-19 vaccination. CDR3 loop: CASSVGVDRNTEAFF. The CDR3 DNA is TGTGCCAGCAGCGTAGGAGTGGACCGAAACACTGAAGCTTTCTTT.